This entry lists 19 T cell receptor beta chains sequenced from one sample in a study of T-cell reconstitution after alpha-beta-depleted transplantation in children. Unique molecular identifiers tagged the TCRbeta library. Each CDR3 protein gets one entry after TCRdb re-called the PCR reads with MiXCR. The sample lists around 190,000 distinct CDR3 sequences; approximately 6.3% were seen once. The sample here was PBMCs, taken before TCRalphabeta/CD19-depleted stem cell transplant. The receptors here all came from a boy between 2 and 10 years old with acute lymphoblastic leukemia, due to receive a stem cell transplant.

The chain's CDR3 is CASRRLTAGDEKLFF. The CDR3 DNA follows: TGCGCCAGCAGGCGTTTGACAGCAGGCGATGAAAAACTGTTTTTT. This chain joins TRBV5-1 and TRBJ1-4; maybe TRBD1 (5 bases). Trimming took off 5 bases at V and 6 bases at J, with 17 bases between the two ends. The CDR3 runs to 15 residues. The V gene's germline CDR1 is SGHRS and CDR2 YFSETQ. The variable domain in full, completed from reference TRBV5-1 and TRBJ1-4, reads KAGVTQTPRYLIKTRGQQVTLSCSPISGHRSVSWYQQTPGQGLQFLFEYFSETQRNKGNFPGRFSGRQFSNSRSEMNVSTLELGDSALYLCASRRLTAGDEKLFFGSGTQLSVL.

This clonotype was observed at least ten times. V and J are TRBV5-1 and TRBJ2-1; D is unclear. Germline CDR1 SGHRS, CDR2 YFSETQ. The CDR3 is made up of 14 amino acids. V dropped 2 bases and J dropped 2 bases, with 8 bases sitting between them. In DNA, the CDR3 is TGCGCCAGCAGCTTTGCCGATACCTACAATGAGCAGTTCTTC. Translation: CASSFADTYNEQFF.

This clonotype has ten or more counts. The chain is built from TRBV6-1 and TRBJ2-3; D could derive from TRBD1 or TRBD2 (5 bases each). This CDR3 has 14 residues. CDR1 MNHNS and CDR2 SASEGT come from the germline V gene. V was clipped by 5 bases and J by 0 bases, with 9 bases between them. CDR3 coding DNA: TGTGCCAGCAGTCTCCGGGACAGCACAGATACGCAGTATTTT. Amino acids: CASSLRDSTDTQYF.

This clonotype occurred many times. V usage is TRBV20-1 and J usage is TRBJ1-6, with 8 bases fitting TRBD1. In germline, CDR1 is DFQATT, CDR2 SNEGSKA (reference sequence). The CDR3 contains 16 residues. J lost 2 bases, V lost 6 bases, and 9 bases had no gene match. In DNA, the CDR3 is TGCAGTGCCCCGAGGACAGGGACACCCTATAATTCACCCCTCCACTTT. Its protein product is CSAPRTGTPYNSPLHF.

This clonotype was seen ten or more times. The junction and the germline gene differ at one end; a read error may be behind it. The chain recombines TRBV5-1 with TRBJ2-1, with D hard to call. Per germline, CDR1 SGHRS and CDR2 YFSETQ. The length of the CDR3 is 14 residues. The CDR3 coding sequence is TGCGCCAGCAGCTTGGCCGGCTCCAACAATGAGCAGTTCTTC. Its translation: CASSLAGSNNEQFF.

In this sample, this clonotype turned up many times. The chain links TRBV27 to TRBJ2-7; D is ambiguous. V lost 5 bases to trimming and J lost 4 bases, with 9 bases between them. From germline, CDR1 is MNHEY and CDR2 SMNVEV (reference sequence). This CDR3 is 12 amino acids long. The CDR3 here is CASSIRCYEQYF. CDR3 sequence (DNA): TGTGCCAGCAGTATCCGATGTTACGAGCAGTACTTC.

This clonotype was observed at least ten times. The chain joins TRBV20-1 to TRBJ2-7, with unresolved D. The CDR3 spans 13 residues. The germline V gene encodes CDR1 DFQATT and CDR2 SNEGSKA (reference sequence). The germline V and J ends were trimmed by 0 bases and 1 base, with 7 bases remaining between them. The CDR3 coding sequence is TGCAGTGCTAGAGACGGGCAGTCCTACGAGCAGTACTTC. This encodes CSARDGQSYEQYF.

This clonotype was detected many times. This chain uses TRBV7-2 with TRBJ1-4; D gene uncertain. CDR1 SGHTA and CDR2 FQGNSA come from the germline V gene. The V end was cut by 2 bases, the J end by 0 bases, with 4 bases between. The CDR3 spans 14 residues. The CDR3 is CASSLHATNEKLFF. CDR3 DNA: TGTGCCAGCAGCTTACACGCAACTAATGAAAAACTGTTTTTT. Full variable domain (missing parts from reference TRBV7-2 and TRBJ1-4): GAGVSQSPSNKVTEKGKDVELRCDPISGHTALYWYRQSLGQGLEFLIYFQGNSAPDKSGLPSDRFSAERTGGSVSTLTIQRTQQEDSAVYLCASSLHATNEKLFFGSGTQLSVL.

The CDR3 region is CASRDGQASYEQYF. The CDR3 nucleotides are TGTGCCAGCCGAGATGGACAGGCCTCCTACGAGCAGTACTTC. This sequence joins TRBV28 and TRBJ2-7; TRBD1 agrees at 7 bases. The CDR3 is made up of 14 amino acids. V was clipped by 8 bases and J by 0 bases; unmatched bases: 7. The germline V gene encodes CDR1 MDHEN and CDR2 SYDVKM.

This clonotype was recorded a few times. The chain recombines TRBV20-1 with TRBJ2-3; 7 bases map to TRBD2. Germline V gene data show CDR1 as DFQATT and CDR2 as SNEGSKA (reference sequence). V gave up 3 bases and J gave up 0 bases; unmatched junction bases: 3. This CDR3 is built from 14 residues. CDR3 residues: CSARTSFSTDTQYF. The CDR3 coding sequence is TGCAGTGCTAGGACTAGCTTTAGCACAGATACGCAGTATTTT.

This clonotype appeared a few times. The chain has TRBV20-1 and TRBJ2-1; TRBD2 matches at 7 bases. This CDR3 is built from 17 residues. With 5 bases clipped from V and 1 base from J, the junction kept 14 bases outside the gene matches. Germline V gene data show CDR1 as DFQATT and CDR2 as SNEGSKA (reference sequence). The DNA for the CDR3 is TGCAGTGCTTACGATATCCTCGGGACTAATTCCTACAATGAGCAGTTCTTC. Translation gives CSAYDILGTNSYNEQFF.

This clonotype was recorded many times. The chain couples TRBV7-3 to TRBJ2-3; possibly TRBD1 for D (5 bases). The germline gives CDR1 SGHTA, CDR2 FQGTGA. Trimming left V 2 bases short and J 1 base short, with 7 bases between. This CDR3 is 14 amino acids long. CDR3 coding DNA: TGTGCCAGCAGCTTACTCAGGGGCACAGATACGCAGTATTTT. This sequence encodes CASSLLRGTDTQYF.

This clonotype occurred many times. This chain links TRBV28 with TRBJ2-7; 8 bases match TRBD1. J was trimmed by 4 bases and V by 3 bases; bases with no gene match: 2. CDR3 length equals 13 residues. Germline values: CDR1 MDHEN, CDR2 SYDVKM. The CDR3 spells CASSFDRGYEQYF. The CDR3 DNA sequence: TGTGCCAGCAGTTTCGACAGGGGTTACGAGCAGTACTTC.

This clonotype was detected ten times or more. The chain's CDR3 is CASSPSPGLSEKLFF. CDR3 in DNA: TGTGCCAGCAGTCCATCCCCAGGGTTGTCTGAAAAACTGTTTTTT. This chain links TRBV7-2 with TRBJ1-4; TRBD1 might be the D (5 bases). The germline CDR1 and CDR2 sequences are SGHTA and FQGNSA. V lost 6 bases, J lost 7 bases, and 18 bases lay in between. This CDR3 contains 15 residues. The whole variable domain, remainder taken from reference TRBV7-2 and TRBJ1-4, is GAGVSQSPSNKVTEKGKDVELRCDPISGHTALYWYRQSLGQGLEFLIYFQGNSAPDKSGLPSDRFSAERTGGSVSTLTIQRTQQEDSAVYLCASSPSPGLSEKLFFGSGTQLSVL.

There are many counts of this clonotype. The V gene is TRBV27, the J gene TRBJ1-1; 8 bases are a match to TRBD1. The CDR3 sequence is 16 residues long. V shed 5 bases, J shed 0 bases, and the junction held 8 bases outside the gene matches. CDR1 is MNHEY and CDR2 is SMNVEV in the germline V gene (reference sequence). The CDR3 DNA is TGTGCCAGCAGTCTGATATGGACAGGGTTGAACACTGAAGCTTTCTTT. Amino acids: CASSLIWTGLNTEAFF.

Many counts were recorded for this clonotype. The V and J genes are TRBV27 and TRBJ1-5, with a weak D call TRBD1 (5 bases). The germline V gene has CDR1 MNHEY and CDR2 SMNVEV (reference sequence). V was shortened by 6 bases and J by 0 bases, with 12 bases between the two germline ends. The CDR3 is 15 amino acids. The CDR3 DNA reads TGTGCCAGCAGGGGGACCGGGTATAGCAATCAGCCCCAGCATTTT. Encoded protein: CASRGTGYSNQPQHF.

CDR3 in amino acids: CASPTSGAYNEQFF. The CDR3, as DNA: TGTGCCAGCCCGACTAGCGGGGCCTACAATGAGCAGTTCTTC. The rearrangement joins TRBV2 to TRBJ2-1; 11 bases line up with TRBD2. The CDR3 spans 14 residues. V lost 8 bases, J lost 2 bases, and 2 bases stayed unmatched. Germline assignment: CDR1 SNHLY and CDR2 FYNNEI.

The chain recombines TRBV12-3 or TRBV12-4 with TRBJ2-5; 8 bases are a match to TRBD2. With V trimmed by 5 bases and J by 9 bases, 14 bases remained unmatched. The CDR3 runs 15 residues. The CDR3 here is CASSPPTRGGWAQYF. For the CDR3, the DNA is TGTGCCAGCAGTCCCCCTACCCGGGGGGGCTGGGCCCAGTACTTC.

A few counts support this clonotype. The chain couples TRBV11-3 to TRBJ2-2, with D perhaps TRBD1 (6 bases). The CDR3 extends over 15 amino acids. V lost 1 base to trimming and J lost 7 bases, with 13 bases between them. Germline loops: CDR1 SGHNT, CDR2 YENEEA. This chain's CDR3 is CASSLAAQGGGELFF. As DNA, the CDR3 is TGTGCCAGCAGCTTAGCAGCACAGGGTGGCGGGGAGCTGTTTTTT.